The 9 T cell receptor beta chains reported below all come from one sample, sequenced in a study of T-cell memory formation after mild COVID-19. TCRdb redid the calling of the 5' RACE reads with MiXCR, one entry per CDR3 protein. The table has about 410,000 distinct CDR3 sequences, roughly 18% seen once. Specimen: PBMCs or a T cell subset sorted from them (not recorded which). The origin of the receptors is a man aged 18 to 35 who had mild COVID-19 (a few samples of this study predate the infection). Cell type and time point are not known.

This sequence joins TRBV20-1 and TRBJ2-4, with D perhaps TRBD1 or TRBD2 (6 bases each). The CDR3 extends over 12 amino acids. Germline values: CDR1 DFQATT, CDR2 SNEGSKA (reference sequence). Trimming removed 4 bases from V and 8 bases from J, with 12 bases in between. CDR3 region: CSATGGGYIQYF. The CDR3 bases are TGCAGTGCTACCGGGGGCGGCTACATTCAGTACTTC.

The chain is built from TRBV4-2 and TRBJ2-3; 8 nucleotides match TRBD2. V was clipped by 1 base and J by 8 bases; unmatched bases: 14. Germline V lookup: CDR1 LGHNA, CDR2 YNFKEQ. CDR3 length: 17 residues. As DNA, the CDR3 is TGTGCCAGCAGCCAAGGTGCTGGTAGCGGGGCCTTGAGTACGCAGTATTTT. This codes for CASSQGAGSGALSTQYF.

The CDR3 is CASSFSGTGDYGYTF. The DNA of the CDR3 is TGTGCCAGCAGCTTCTCCGGGACAGGAGATTATGGCTACACCTTC. This chain uses TRBV7-8 with TRBJ1-2; 8 bases are shared with TRBD1. Germline CDR1 and CDR2: SGHVS and FQNEAQ. The CDR3 loop spans 15 amino acids. Trimming at V came to 3 bases and at J to 5 bases, leaving 8 bases not matched to a gene. The whole variable domain, remainder taken from reference TRBV7-8 and TRBJ1-2, is GAGVSQSPRYKVAKRGQDVALRCDPISGHVSLFWYQQALGQGPEFLTYFQNEAQLDKSGLPSDRFFAERPEGSVSTLKIQRTQQEDSAVYLCASSFSGTGDYGYTFGSGTRLTVV.

This clonotype was seen repeatedly, ten times or more. The chain joins TRBV7-6 to TRBJ2-2, with 11 bases identical to TRBD1. The CDR3 runs 15 residues. CDR1 and CDR2 (germline): SGHVS, FNYEAQ. After removal of 5 bases from V and 5 bases from J, the junction contained 4 bases not matched to a gene. CDR3 loop: CASSPGTGGTGELFF. CDR3 sequence (DNA): TGTGCCAGCAGCCCCGGGACAGGGGGGACCGGGGAGCTGTTTTTT. The whole variable domain, filled in from reference TRBV7-6 and TRBJ2-2, reads GAGVSQSPRYKVTKRGQDVALRCDPISGHVSLYWYRQALGQGPEFLTYFNYEAQQDKSGLPNDRFSAERPEGSISTLTIQRTEQRDSAMYRCASSPGTGGTGELFFGEGSRLTVL.

This chain connects TRBV10-3 to TRBJ1-3; D not certain. Trimming left V 10 bases short and J 3 bases short, with 16 bases between. The germline V gene encodes CDR1 ENHRY and CDR2 SYGVKD. The CDR3 contains 14 residues. Written as DNA, the CDR3 is TGTGCCACCACCAACCCGTCAAGTGGAAACACCATATATTTT. Translation gives CATTNPSSGNTIYF.

This sequence joins TRBV12-3 or TRBV12-4 and TRBJ2-3, with D hard to call. The V end lost 3 bases, the J end lost 2 bases, and 6 bases lay between the germline ends. The CDR3 runs to 13 residues. CDR3 DNA: TGTGCCAGCAGTTTGCAGGACACAGATACGCAGTATTTT. Residues: CASSLQDTDTQYF.

The chain carries TRBV12-3 or TRBV12-4 and TRBJ1-1; D ambiguous. The CDR3 spans 13 residues. V dropped 7 bases and J dropped 5 bases, with 14 bases sitting between them. CDR3 nucleotide sequence: TGTGCCAGCACCTCGGAGGGTCGGACTGAAGCTTTCTTT. Protein sequence: CASTSEGRTEAFF.

The chain couples TRBV12-3 or TRBV12-4 to TRBJ1-1; TRBD1 might be the D (6 bases). The CDR3 has 13 amino acids. Trimming pared 0 bases from V and 8 bases from J, leaving 10 bases between. The CDR3 nucleotides read TGTGCCAGCAGTTTAGCCGGACAGCGGGAAGCTTTCTTT. Translated: CASSLAGQREAFF.

V is TRBV3-2 and J is TRBJ2-7. TRBV3-2 represents a pseudogene. This CDR3 spans 13 amino acids. Here the CDR3 reads CASSQDGTYEQYV. Written as DNA, the CDR3 is TGTGCCAGCAGCCAAGACGGAACCTACGAGCAGTACGTC.